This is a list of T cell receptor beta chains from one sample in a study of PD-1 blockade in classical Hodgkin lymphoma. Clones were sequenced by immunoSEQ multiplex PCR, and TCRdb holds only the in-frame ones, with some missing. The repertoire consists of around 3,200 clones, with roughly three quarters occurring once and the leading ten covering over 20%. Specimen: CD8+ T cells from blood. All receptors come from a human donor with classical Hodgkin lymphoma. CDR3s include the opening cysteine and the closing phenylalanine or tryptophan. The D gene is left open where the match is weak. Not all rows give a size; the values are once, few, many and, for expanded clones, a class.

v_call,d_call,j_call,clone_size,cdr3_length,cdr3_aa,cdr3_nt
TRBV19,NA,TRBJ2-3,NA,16,CASSMGVGAHTDTQYF,TGTGCCAGTAGTATGGGTGTGGGGGCCCACACAGATACGCAGTATTTT
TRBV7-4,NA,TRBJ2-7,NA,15,CASSLSIGLAYEQYF,TGTGCCAGCAGCCTGAGTATCGGGTTAGCCTACGAGCAGTACTTC
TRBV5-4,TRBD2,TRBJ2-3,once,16,CASSFGLAFERDTQYF,TGTGCCAGCAGCTTCGGACTAGCGTTTGAGAGAGATACGCAGTATTTT
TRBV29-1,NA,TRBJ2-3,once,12,CSVADNTDTQYF,TGCAGCGTTGCGGACAACACAGATACGCAGTATTTT
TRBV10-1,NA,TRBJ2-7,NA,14,CASSESRAWGEQYF,TGCGCCAGCAGTGAGTCGAGGGCTTGGGGGGAGCAGTACTTC
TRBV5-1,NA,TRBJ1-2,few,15,CASSSLEGSDYGYTF,TGCGCCAGCAGCTCGCTCGAGGGCTCGGACTATGGCTACACCTTC
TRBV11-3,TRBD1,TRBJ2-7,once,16,CASSLSTGTGYYEQYF,TGTGCCAGCAGCTTAAGCACCGGGACAGGTTACTACGAGCAGTACTTC
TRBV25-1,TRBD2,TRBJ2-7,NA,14,CASSLLAEAYEQYF,TGTGCCAGCAGTTTACTAGCGGAGGCCTACGAGCAGTACTTC
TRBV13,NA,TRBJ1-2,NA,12,CASTFGLDGYTF,TGTGCCAGCACCTTCGGGTTGGATGGCTACACCTTC
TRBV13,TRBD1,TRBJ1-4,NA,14,CASSEQGFYEKLFF,TGTGCCAGCTCTGAACAGGGGTTTTATGAAAAACTGTTTTTT
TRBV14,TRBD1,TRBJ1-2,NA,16,CASSPVTDRAGYGYTF,TGTGCCAGCAGCCCTGTGACGGACAGGGCCGGCTATGGCTACACCTTC
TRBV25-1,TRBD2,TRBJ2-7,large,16,CASSESRLAGYYEQYF,TGTGCCAGCAGTGAGTCCCGGCTAGCGGGATACTACGAGCAGTACTTC
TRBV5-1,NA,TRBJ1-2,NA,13,CASSLGEGYGYTF,TGCGCCAGCAGCTTGGGAGAGGGCTATGGCTACACCTTC
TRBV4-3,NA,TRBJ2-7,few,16,CASSQEGLEGFYEQYF,TGCGCCAGCAGCCAAGAGGGACTGGAGGGATTCTACGAGCAGTACTTC
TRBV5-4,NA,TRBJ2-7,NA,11,CASSWGGTRYF,TGTGCCAGCAGCTGGGGCGGGACGCGGTACTTC
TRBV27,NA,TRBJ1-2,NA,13,CASSSGGSGGYTF,TGTGCCAGCAGTTCGGGAGGGTCGGGTGGCTACACCTTC
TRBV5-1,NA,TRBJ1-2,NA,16,CASSLGAGSTNYGYTF,TGCGCCAGCAGCTTAGGGGCGGGATCGACTAACTATGGCTACACCTTC
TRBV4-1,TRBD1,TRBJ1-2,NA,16,CASSQLGQGANYGYTF,TGCGCCAGCAGCCAACTCGGACAGGGGGCAAACTATGGCTACACCTTC
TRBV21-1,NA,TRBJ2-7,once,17,CASSKANKGQGRDEQYF,TGTGCCAGCAGCAAAGCGAATAAGGGACAGGGAAGAGACGAGCAGTACTTC
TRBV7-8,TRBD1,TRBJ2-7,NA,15,CASSETNRGFHEQYF,TGTGCCAGCAGCGAAACCAACAGGGGGTTCCACGAGCAGTACTTC
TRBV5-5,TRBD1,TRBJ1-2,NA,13,CASRTGGMDGYTF,TGTGCCAGCAGAACAGGGGGCATGGATGGCTACACCTTC
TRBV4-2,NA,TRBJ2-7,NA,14,CASSQGRYSDEQYF,TGTGCCAGCAGCCAAGGCCGATACAGCGACGAGCAGTACTTC
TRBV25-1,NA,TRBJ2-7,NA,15,CASSEEGRGFYEQYF,TGTGCCAGCAGTGAAGAAGGTCGGGGGTTCTACGAGCAGTACTTC
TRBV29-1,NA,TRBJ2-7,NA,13,CSVRGLLSYEQYF,TGCAGCGTTAGGGGCCTCCTCTCCTACGAGCAGTACTTC
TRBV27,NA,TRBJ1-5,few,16,CASSLLPLIGNQPQHF,TGTGCCAGCAGTTTATTACCCCTTATCGGCAATCAGCCCCAGCATTTT
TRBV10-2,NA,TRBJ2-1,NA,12,CASSEFLVEQFF,TGCGCCAGCAGTGAGTTCCTGGTTGAGCAGTTCTTC
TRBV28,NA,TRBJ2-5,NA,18,CASSSLPGQPTHQETQYF,TGTGCCAGCAGTTCCTTACCCGGACAGCCGACTCATCAAGAGACCCAGTACTTC
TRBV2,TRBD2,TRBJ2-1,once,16,CASPTDGLAGYNEQFF,TGTGCCAGTCCTACGGATGGACTAGCGGGCTACAATGAGCAGTTCTTC
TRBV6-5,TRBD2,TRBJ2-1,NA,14,CAISGSSGYNEQFF,TGTGCCATCAGTGGGTCTAGCGGCTACAATGAGCAGTTCTTC
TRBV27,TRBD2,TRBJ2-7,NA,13,CASSLRTRLEQYF,TGTGCCAGCAGTCTCCGGACTAGACTCGAGCAGTACTTC
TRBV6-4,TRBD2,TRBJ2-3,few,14,CASSASGSTDTQYF,TGTGCCAGCAGTGCTAGCGGGAGCACAGATACGCAGTATTTT
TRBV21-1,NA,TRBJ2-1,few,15,CASSNPVDPYNEQFF,TGTGCCAGCAGCAATCCCGTGGACCCCTACAATGAGCAGTTCTTC
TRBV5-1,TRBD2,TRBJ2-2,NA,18,CASSVGTSGIINTGELFF,TGCGCCAGTTCAGTCGGGACTAGCGGGATAATTAACACCGGGGAGCTGTTTTTT
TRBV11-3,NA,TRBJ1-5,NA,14,CASSPGEGFQPQHF,TGTGCCAGCAGCCCCGGAGAGGGGTTTCAGCCCCAGCATTTT
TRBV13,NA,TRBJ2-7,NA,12,CASGQTLYEQYF,TGTGCCAGCGGCCAGACCCTCTACGAGCAGTACTTC
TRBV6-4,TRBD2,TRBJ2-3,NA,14,CASSEERDTDTQYF,TGTGCCAGCAGTGAAGAGCGGGACACAGATACGCAGTATTTT
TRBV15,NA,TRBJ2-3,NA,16,CATSTKTGTATDTQYF,TGTGCCACCAGCACGAAAACCGGGACTGCCACAGATACGCAGTATTTT
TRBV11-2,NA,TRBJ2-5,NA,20,CASSLDSPDRGLYTQETQYF,TGTGCCAGCAGCTTAGATAGTCCGGACCGGGGACTGTACACTCAAGAGACCCAGTACTTC
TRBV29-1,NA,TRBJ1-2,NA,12,CSVEPGDYGYTF,TGCAGCGTTGAACCAGGGGACTATGGCTACACCTTC